This T cell receptor (beta chain) derives from a study of blood T cell repertoires in COVID-19. In the study overall: Acute and convalescent COVID-19 samples came from the United States, Italy and Spain.

Germline values: CDR1 GTSNPN, CDR2 SVGIG (reference sequence). The CDR3 has 14 amino acids. The V and J ends lost 0 bases and 3 bases respectively, with 11 bases between them. Patients in Seattle were enrolled during active infection, then followed longitudinally. As handled by the study authors: Estimates of nucleated cell counts were drawn from the amplification of reference gene primers. Repertoires were generated with immunoSEQ multiplex PCR, while TCRdb's copy carries only in-frame clones and drops some. V and J calls and clone size come straight from that table; D and trimming were deduced from the DNA. The sample carries 150,000 to 200,000 clones, 80% to 90% recorded once.

The V call is TRBV30, the J call TRBJ1-1; possible D gene TRBD1, 5 bases. Sequencing was performed on peripheral blood. This TCR derives from a woman in her seventies with COVID-19, enrolled during active disease. The CDR3 region is CAWSVLGLHTEAFF. As DNA, the CDR3 is TGTGCCTGGAGTGTACTGGGGCTACACACTGAAGCTTTCTTT.